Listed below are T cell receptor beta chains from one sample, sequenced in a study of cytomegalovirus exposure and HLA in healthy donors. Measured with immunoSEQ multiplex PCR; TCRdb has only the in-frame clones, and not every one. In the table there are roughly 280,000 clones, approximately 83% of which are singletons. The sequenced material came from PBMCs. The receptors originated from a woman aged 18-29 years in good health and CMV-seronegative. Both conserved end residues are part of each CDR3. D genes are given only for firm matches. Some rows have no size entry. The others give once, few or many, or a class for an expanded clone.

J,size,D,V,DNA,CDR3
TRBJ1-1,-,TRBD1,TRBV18,TGTGCCAGCTCACGGGCGGGACAGGGGGGAATGAACACTGAAGCTTTCTTT,CASSRAGQGGMNTEAFF
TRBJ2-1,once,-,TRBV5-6,TGTGCCAGCAGCCTGGACGGCTACAATGAGCAGTTCTTC,CASSLDGYNEQFF
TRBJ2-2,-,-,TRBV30,TGTGCCTGGAGGGCCCCGAACACCGGGGAGCTGTTTTTT,CAWRAPNTGELFF
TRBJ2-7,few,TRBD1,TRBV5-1,TGCGCCAGCAGCTGGGGACAGTCTAGCTCCTACGAGCAGTACTTC,CASSWGQSSSYEQYF
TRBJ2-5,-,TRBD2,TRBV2,TGTGCCAGCGGACTACGGACTAGCGGTGGAGAGACCCAGTACTTC,CASGLRTSGGETQYF
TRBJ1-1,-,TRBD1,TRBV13,TGTGCCAGCAGCTTAAAGACAGGGGGCTTGAACACTGAAGCTTTCTTT,CASSLKTGGLNTEAFF
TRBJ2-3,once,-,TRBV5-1,TGCGCCAGCAGCTTGGCCGGAGATACGCAGTATTTT,CASSLAGDTQYF
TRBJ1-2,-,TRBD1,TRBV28,TGTGCCAGTCTAGGGGGGACAGTTACTAACTATGGCTACACCTTC,CASLGGTVTNYGYTF
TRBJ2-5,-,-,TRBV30,TGTGCTTTCGGAGGAGGGACAGAAGAAGAGACCCAGTACTTC,CAFGGGTEEETQYF
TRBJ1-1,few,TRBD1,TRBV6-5,TGTGCCAGCAGTGGACAGGCCAGTCAAGCTTTCTTT,CASSGQASQAFF
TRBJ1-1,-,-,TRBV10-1,TGCGCCAGCAGTGAGTGGACTAACACTGAAGCTTTCTTT,CASSEWTNTEAFF
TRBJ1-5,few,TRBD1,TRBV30,TGTGCCTTGAAGGGACAGGGGGATCAGCCCCAGCATTTT,CALKGQGDQPQHF
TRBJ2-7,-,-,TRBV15,TGTGCCACTCATAGCTCCTACGAGCAGTACTTC,CATHSSYEQYF
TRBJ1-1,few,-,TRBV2,TGTGCCAGCAGTCGGAGGGTCGACACTGAAGCTTTCTTT,CASSRRVDTEAFF
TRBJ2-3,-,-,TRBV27,TGTGCCACTCGGGATAGCGGCATTTACACAGATACGCAGTATTTT,CATRDSGIYTDTQYF
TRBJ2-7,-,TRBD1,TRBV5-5,TGTGCCAGCAGTCCTGATCTTGGGGACAGTAGTGAGTACTTC,CASSPDLGDSSEYF
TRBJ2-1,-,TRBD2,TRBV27,TGTGCCAGCAGTTCGGGACTAGCGGGGGACTACAATGAGCAGTTCTTC,CASSSGLAGDYNEQFF
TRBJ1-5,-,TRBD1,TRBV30,TGTGCCTGGAGTGTCTCAGGACAGGGGCATCAGCCCCAGCATTTT,CAWSVSGQGHQPQHF
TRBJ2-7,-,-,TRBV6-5,TGTGCCAGCAGTTACTCCCACGGCGAGCAGTACTTC,CASSYSHGEQYF
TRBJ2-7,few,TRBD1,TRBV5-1,TGCGCCAGCAGCGGGGACAGGGGGCTCTACGAGCAGTACTTC,CASSGDRGLYEQYF
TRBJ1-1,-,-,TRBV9,TGTGCCAGCAGCGTAGGGAGGGGAGCGGACACTGAAGCTTTCTTT,CASSVGRGADTEAFF